The 19 T cell receptor beta chains given below trace back to one sample, sequenced in a study of T cells in localized non-small cell lung cancer. Sequencing used immunoSEQ multiplex PCR; TCRdb keeps in-frame clones, though not all of them. The top ten hold 15% to 20% of the sample, which has about 8,800 clones, roughly 87% seen once. The sample consisted of peripheral blood, taken before any cancer treatment. These receptors originate from a male donor at least 60 years old with stage III squamous cell lung carcinoma.

The chain has TRBV7-8 and TRBJ2-5; perhaps TRBD2 as D (7 bases). The CDR3 covers 15 residues. Germline V gene lookup returns CDR1 SGHVS and CDR2 FQNEAQ. Deletions cut 3 bases from V and 3 bases from J, with 14 bases between. DNA of the CDR3: TGTGCCAGCAGCTTCTGGGGGGGGGCCAAAGAGACCCAGTACTTC. Translation: CASSFWGGAKETQYF.

This chain joins TRBV28 and TRBJ1-5; D perhaps matches TRBD1 (5 bases). The CDR3 contains 19 residues. V was clipped by 2 bases and J by 2 bases, with 22 bases between them. The germline V gene has CDR1 MDHEN and CDR2 SYDVKM. Here the CDR3 DNA reads TGTGCCAGCAGTTTAGGGTTGGGGCAGGGCCTGAGGGGCAATCAGCCCCAGCATTTT. Amino acid sequence: CASSLGLGQGLRGNQPQHF.

The chain has TRBV5-4 and TRBJ2-3; TRBD1 is a possible D gene (6 bases). The CDR3 consists of 14 residues. CDR1 is SGHNT and CDR2 is YYREEE in the germline V gene (reference sequence). V lost 0 bases, J lost 4 bases, and 9 bases lay in between. Here the CDR3 DNA reads TGTGCCAGCAGCTTGGCAGGGGTGCCAGATACGCAGTATTTT. This gives the protein CASSLAGVPDTQYF. The full variable domain, with the rest looked up from reference TRBV5-4 and TRBJ2-3, is ETGVTQSPTHLIKTRGQQVTLRCSSQSGHNTVSWYQQALGQGPQFIFQYYREEENGRGNFPPRFSGLQFPNYSSELNVNALELDDSALYLCASSLAGVPDTQYFGPGTRLTVL.

The chain carries TRBV30 and TRBJ1-1; TRBD1 might be the D (5 bases). The CDR3 is made up of 12 amino acids. Germline V lookup: CDR1 GTSNPN, CDR2 SVGIG (reference sequence). Trimming stripped 4 bases from V and 4 bases from J, with 10 bases between. The CDR3 nucleotides are TGTGCCTGGATTGTTGGGGGCACTGAAGCTTTCTTT. This translates into CAWIVGGTEAFF.

The V and J genes are TRBV7-6 and TRBJ2-5, with 13 positions matching TRBD2. The CDR3 consists of 17 residues. Germline CDR1 reads SGHVS; CDR2 reads FNYEAQ. V lost 5 bases, J lost 5 bases, and 11 bases stayed unmatched. For the CDR3, the DNA is TGTGCCAGCAGCCCCTCAACAGGACTAGCGGGGGATGAGACCCAGTACTTC. Its translation is CASSPSTGLAGDETQYF.

In its sample, this clone was seen once. The chain combines TRBV15 with TRBJ1-1, with unresolved D. This CDR3 contains 14 residues. V shed 1 base and J shed 0 bases, with 6 bases lying between them. Per the germline V gene, CDR1 is LNHNV and CDR2 is YYDKDF (reference sequence). CDR3 region: CATSRVDLNTEAFF. CDR3 coding DNA: TGTGCCACCAGCAGAGTAGACCTGAACACTGAAGCTTTCTTT.

This clone appeared once. This chain links TRBV6-5 with TRBJ2-7; D uncertain. Between the trimmed V and J ends, which lost 0 bases and 2 bases, there was a span of 11 bases. From germline, CDR1 is MNHEY and CDR2 SVGAGI. The length of the CDR3 is 15 residues. CDR3 bases: TGTGCCAGCAGTTACTCACGCGACACTGCCTACGAGCAGTACTTC. Translated: CASSYSRDTAYEQYF.

This chain uses TRBV5-1 with TRBJ1-6, with 9 bases that match TRBD1. Germline V gene lookup returns CDR1 SGHRS and CDR2 YFSETQ. The CDR3 is made up of 17 amino acids. J was trimmed by 5 bases and V by 4 bases; bases with no gene match: 10. CDR3 coding DNA: TGCGCCAGCAGCCCTCGAACAGGGGGCGGCCATAATTCACCCCTCCACTTT. It translates to CASSPRTGGGHNSPLHF.

This rearrangement joins TRBV30 to TRBJ2-1; no clear D gene. Germline V gives CDR1 GTSNPN, CDR2 SVGIG (reference sequence). The CDR3 spans 15 residues. The V gene lost 1 base and the J gene lost 5 bases, with 15 bases spanning the gap. CDR3 amino acids: CAWSAQRRADNEQFF. CDR3 DNA: TGTGCCTGGAGTGCCCAGCGTAGGGCGGACAATGAGCAGTTCTTC.

The chain uses TRBV7-9 and TRBJ1-3; D gene uncertain. The germline V gene has CDR1 SEHNR and CDR2 FQNEAQ (reference sequence). CDR3 length equals 17 residues. The V and J ends lost 8 bases and 0 bases respectively, with 20 bases between them. This CDR3 reads CASETLPAGFSGNTIYF. CDR3 DNA: TGTGCCAGCGAAACCCTACCGGCTGGCTTCTCTGGAAACACCATATATTTT.

This clone occurred a few times. This chain connects TRBV4-3 to TRBJ2-7, with D perhaps being TRBD1 or TRBD2 (5 bases each). The V end was cut by 1 base, the J end by 6 bases, with 16 bases between. The length of the CDR3 is 15 residues. Germline CDR1 reads LGHNA; CDR2 reads YSLEER. DNA of the CDR3: TGCGCCAGCAGCCAAGGAACCGGGACCATGGGCGAGCAGTACTTC. This codes for CASSQGTGTMGEQYF.

A single count supports this clone. V gene TRBV28 combines with J gene TRBJ1-4, with D uncertain. V was pared by 8 bases and J by 3 bases, with 16 bases between. This CDR3 is built from 15 residues. Germline V CDR1 and CDR2: MDHEN, SYDVKM. CDR3 residues: CASRRYQLANEKLFF. The CDR3 nucleotides read TGTGCCAGCCGAAGGTACCAGTTAGCTAATGAAAAACTGTTTTTT.

The chain recombines TRBV5-1 with TRBJ2-7; 9 nucleotides line up with TRBD1. J gave up 5 bases and V 0 bases, and 6 bases lay outside the gene matches. The CDR3 is 15 amino acids. The germline V gene has CDR1 SGHRS and CDR2 YFSETQ. The CDR3 spells CASSLVGTGSNEQYF. The DNA for the CDR3 is TGCGCCAGCAGCTTGGTGGGGACAGGGTCAAACGAGCAGTACTTC.

The genes are TRBV28 and TRBJ1-5; 7 bases align to TRBD1. The V gene end was trimmed by 5 bases and the J gene end by 3 bases; junction bases not matched to a gene: 7. The CDR3 extends over 15 amino acids. Germline CDR1 MDHEN, CDR2 SYDVKM. The CDR3 DNA sequence: TGTGCCAGCAGTCCCTGGGGACAGTTCAATCAGCCCCAGCATTTT. Translation: CASSPWGQFNQPQHF.

The CDR3 DNA reads TGTGCCAGCAGCTACCTTTCCGGGCGGCAAGAGACCCAGTACTTC. Residues: CASSYLSGRQETQYF. The chain carries TRBV7-6 and TRBJ2-5, with no clear D. The CDR3 totals 15 residues. Trimming pared 4 bases from V and 2 bases from J, leaving 14 bases between. Germline loops: CDR1 SGHVS, CDR2 FNYEAQ.

The V gene is TRBV28, the J gene TRBJ2-4; D call uncertain. Germline CDR1 and CDR2: MDHEN and SYDVKM. The ends were cut back, 10 bases at V and 3 bases at J, with 10 bases in the middle. This CDR3 comprises 12 residues. The CDR3 coding sequence is TGTGCCACCCGACGCGGCAAAAACATTCAGTACTTC. It translates to CATRRGKNIQYF.

The CDR3 DNA reads TGTGCCACCAAGGGAACAGGGGGGCAACAGCCCCAGCATTTT. Translation: CATKGTGGQQPQHF. This sequence joins TRBV15 and TRBJ1-5; TRBD1 matches at 8 bases. Germline V gene lookup returns CDR1 LNHNV and CDR2 YYDKDF (reference sequence). J was trimmed by 7 bases and V by 7 bases; bases with no gene match: 9. This CDR3 is 14 amino acids long.

This chain links TRBV7-2 with TRBJ2-7, with unresolved D. This CDR3 spans 13 amino acids. From germline, CDR1 is SGHTA and CDR2 FQGNSA. V gave up 2 bases and J gave up 5 bases, with 10 bases separating them. DNA for the CDR3: TGTGCCAGCAGCTTACGCCGGCTCCACGAGCAGTACTTC. It codes for CASSLRRLHEQYF.

This clone has only one observation. The chain carries TRBV7-2 and TRBJ1-2, with a weak D call TRBD1 (6 bases). V shed 1 base and J shed 2 bases, with 8 bases lying between them. Germline values: CDR1 SGHTA, CDR2 FQGNSA. The CDR3 contains 14 residues. CDR3: CASSLDRANYGYTF. The CDR3 nucleotides are TGTGCCAGCAGCTTAGACAGGGCGAACTATGGCTACACCTTC.